This T cell receptor beta chain came from a study of metastatic and nonmetastatic thyroid tumors. The table lists this clone with many counts. Germline is not matched at one junction end, which may reflect a read error. At the DNA level, this CDR3 is encoded by other sequences in the same sample as well. MiXCR was used by TCRdb to re-call the PCR reads. The sample lists fewer than 15,000 clones; 10% to 15% were seen once. Germline V gene sequence: CDR1 SEHNR, CDR2 FQNEAQ (reference sequence). The CDR3 extends over 14 amino acids. Treatment of any kind had been given to no patient before thyroid surgery.

The material sequenced was blood. The TCR comes from a female donor with papillary thyroid cancer or a benign thyroid nodule (not recorded which). Some clones in this sample may be carry-over from other donors' samples. This chain uses TRBV7-9 with TRBJ2-2; 9 nucleotides align to TRBD1. In nucleotides, the CDR3 is TGTGCTAGCAGTCCACAGGGGGCGGCGGGGGAGCTGTTTTTT. Its protein is CASSPQGAAGELFF.